The 27 T cell receptor beta chains below all came from one sample that was sequenced in a study of shared clonotypes between healthy human individuals. Data came from immunoSEQ multiplex PCR; TCRdb stores just in-frame clones and leaves some out. This sample has 650,000 to 700,000 clones, with roughly 91% found just once. The sample consisted of memory CD8+ T cells from PBMCs. Sample subset: CD45RO+ cells pooled with CCR7-negative TemRA cells. The origin of the receptors is a man aged 18 to 35 in good health. Some clones in this sample may be carry-over from other donors' samples.

The rearrangement joins TRBV7-7 to TRBJ1-1; D is unresolved. CDR3 size: 13 residues. The germline CDR1 and CDR2 sequences are SSHAT and FNYEAQ (reference sequence). Trimming cost V 8 bases and J 4 bases, with 14 bases left between them. The CDR3 bases are TGTGCCAGCTCGTGGGAAGTTGGCACTGAAGCTTTCTTT. This gives the protein CASSWEVGTEAFF. Drawing the rest from reference TRBV7-7 and TRBJ1-1, the complete variable domain is GAGVSQSPRYKVTKRGQDVTLRCDPISSHATLYWYQQALGQGPEFLTYFNYEAQPDKSGLPSDRFSAERPEGSISTLTIQRTEQRDSAMYRCASSWEVGTEAFFGQGTRLTVV.

This chain connects TRBV7-8 to TRBJ1-2, with 8 bases matching TRBD1. The CDR3 is made up of 16 amino acids. The J segment lost 8 bases and the V segment lost 5 bases, leaving 16 bases of the junction unmatched. Germline V gene lookup returns CDR1 SGHVS and CDR2 FQNEAQ. The CDR3 protein is CASSPFRTGLYGGYTF. The DNA for the CDR3 is TGTGCCAGCAGCCCCTTCCGGACAGGGCTCTATGGAGGCTACACCTTC.

The chain combines TRBV7-9 with TRBJ2-1, with D possibly being TRBD2 (6 bases). The germline V and J ends were trimmed by 2 bases and 4 bases, with 9 bases remaining between them. Germline assignment: CDR1 SEHNR and CDR2 FQNEAQ (reference sequence). The CDR3 sequence is 14 residues long. CDR3 sequence reads: CASSLYRGYNEQFF. The CDR3 DNA follows: TGTGCCAGCAGCTTATACCGGGGGTACAATGAGCAGTTCTTC.

The chain links TRBV2 to TRBJ2-3, with a weak D call TRBD1 (5 bases). The CDR3 loop spans 16 amino acids. Germline V gene data show CDR1 as SNHLY and CDR2 as FYNNEI. Trimming took off 0 bases at V and 0 bases at J, with 10 bases between the two ends. This CDR3 is CASSEAGPASTDTQYF. CDR3 sequence (DNA): TGTGCCAGCAGTGAAGCGGGGCCAGCTAGCACAGATACGCAGTATTTT.

V and J are TRBV5-1 and TRBJ2-1; D gene uncertain. The CDR3 contains 13 residues. Germline V lookup: CDR1 SGHRS, CDR2 YFSETQ. Trimming took off 6 bases at V and 2 bases at J, with 9 bases between the two ends. CDR3 nucleotides: TGCGCCAGCAACGTGCGCCCCTACAATGAGCAGTTCTTC. It codes for CASNVRPYNEQFF.

This chain uses TRBV28 with TRBJ1-1; 9 bases match TRBD1. The CDR3 is 15 residues long. Germline V gene data show CDR1 as MDHEN and CDR2 as SYDVKM. J was trimmed by 0 bases and V by 6 bases; bases with no gene match: 5. CDR3 amino acids: CASSTWTGVNTEAFF. The CDR3 nucleotides are TGTGCCAGCAGCACCTGGACAGGGGTGAACACTGAAGCTTTCTTT.

This chain links TRBV7-3 with TRBJ2-1, with TRBD2 matching over 9 bases. Germline V gene lookup returns CDR1 SGHTA and CDR2 FQGTGA. The V segment lost 3 bases and the J segment 6 bases; nucleotides outside the gene matches: 6. This CDR3 is built from 15 residues. The DNA for the CDR3 is TGTGCCAGCAGCTTTGGTCCTAGCGGGGCCAATGAGCAGTTCTTC. This codes for CASSFGPSGANEQFF. The complete variable domain, with remaining parts taken from reference TRBV7-3 and TRBJ2-1, reads GAGVSQTPSNKVTEKGKYVELRCDPISGHTALYWYRQSLGQGPEFLIYFQGTGAADDSGLPNDRFFAVRPEGSVSTLKIQRTERGDSAVYLCASSFGPSGANEQFFGPGTRLTVL.

The chain carries TRBV6-5 and TRBJ2-3; TRBD2 aligns across 10 bases. V dropped 2 bases and J dropped 4; count of bases not matched to a gene: 3. This CDR3 has 15 residues. The germline CDR1 and CDR2 sequences are MNHEY and SVGAGI. CDR3 sequence (DNA): TGTGCCAGCAGTTACGCTGGACTAGCGGCAGATACGCAGTATTTT. It specifies CASSYAGLAADTQYF.

This clone has a count of ten or more. J is TRBJ1-5 and V is TRBV30; 8 bases fit TRBD1. CDR3 length: 15 amino acids. After removal of 0 bases from V and 0 bases from J, the junction contained 1 base not matched to a gene. Per germline, CDR1 GTSNPN and CDR2 SVGIG (reference sequence). In DNA form, the CDR3 reads TGTGCCTGGAGTGTCGACAGGGGTAGCAATCAGCCCCAGCATTTT. Its protein is CAWSVDRGSNQPQHF.

V and J are TRBV6-5 and TRBJ2-1, with 11 bases identical to TRBD2. V lost 4 bases, J lost 8 bases, and 1 base stayed unmatched. CDR3 length: 13 residues. Looked up from germline, CDR1 is MNHEY and CDR2 is SVGAGI. The CDR3 coding sequence is TGTGCCAGCAGTTTGGGACTAGCGGATGAGCAGTTCTTC. Amino acid sequence: CASSLGLADEQFF.

V is TRBV28 and J is TRBJ1-5; 9 bases are a match to TRBD1. V shed 5 bases, J shed 5 bases, and the junction held 7 bases outside the gene matches. Germline V gives CDR1 MDHEN, CDR2 SYDVKM. The CDR3 is made up of 15 amino acids. In DNA, the CDR3 is TGTGCCAGCAGTCCCCATGGACAGGGGCATCAGCCCCAGCATTTT. Its protein product is CASSPHGQGHQPQHF.

The chain has TRBV6-5 and TRBJ2-7; D is ambiguous. The length of the CDR3 is 13 residues. Per germline, CDR1 MNHEY and CDR2 SVGAGI. V gave up 2 bases and J gave up 1 base, with 6 bases separating them. The CDR3 sequence: CASSYDQSYEQYF. The CDR3, as DNA: TGTGCCAGCAGTTACGACCAGTCCTACGAGCAGTACTTC.

The chain joins TRBV27 to TRBJ1-1, with D perhaps TRBD1 (6 bases). The ends were cut back, 4 bases at V and 1 base at J, with 10 bases in the middle. The CDR3 consists of 14 residues. Germline V lookup: CDR1 MNHEY, CDR2 SMNVEV (reference sequence). The CDR3 DNA sequence: TGTGCCAGCAGTTCGTGGACAGAGAACACTGAAGCTTTCTTT. Translating gives CASSSWTENTEAFF.

This chain connects TRBV25-1 to TRBJ2-5; D gene unclear. Germline assignment: CDR1 MGHDK and CDR2 SYGVNS. The V gene lost 7 bases and the J gene lost 5 bases, with 14 bases spanning the gap. The CDR3 is made up of 13 amino acids. CDR3 region: CASTSTYVETQYF. The CDR3 DNA reads TGTGCCAGCACTTCCACCTATGTGGAGACCCAGTACTTC.

This chain joins TRBV5-1 and TRBJ2-5; D gene ambiguous. This CDR3 contains 10 residues. V was cut by 5 bases and J by 5 bases, with 4 bases left in between. Germline CDR1 SGHRS, CDR2 YFSETQ. As DNA, the CDR3 is TGCGCCAGCAGAGGGGAGACCCAGTACTTC. This codes for CASRGETQYF.

The gene calls are TRBV9 and TRBJ2-1, with TRBD2 matching over 11 bases. There are 15 residues in the CDR3. After removal of 4 bases from V and 6 bases from J, the junction contained 6 bases not matched to a gene. Germline CDR1 and CDR2: SGDLS and YYNGEE. The CDR3 region has the DNA TGTGCCAGCAGCCGACCGGGACTAGCGGCCAATGAGCAGTTCTTC. Encoded protein: CASSRPGLAANEQFF.

This clone was observed a few times. This rearrangement joins TRBV29-1 to TRBJ1-1; D unresolved. The length of the CDR3 is 12 residues. Germline V gives CDR1 SQVTM, CDR2 ANQGSEA. V was cut by 6 bases and J by 6 bases, with 14 bases left in between. CDR3 DNA sequence: TGCAGCGTGGTCAAGATTGAGGCTGAAGCTTTCTTT. This translates into CSVVKIEAEAFF.

The chain joins TRBV7-9 to TRBJ2-7; 10 positions match TRBD2. This CDR3 is built from 15 residues. J gave up 5 bases and V 4 bases, and 8 bases lay outside the gene matches. Germline CDR1 reads SEHNR; CDR2 reads FQNEAQ (reference sequence). As DNA, the CDR3 is TGTGCCAGCAGCTCGCAAGCGGGAGGGCCAAACGAGCAGTACTTC. It is translated as CASSSQAGGPNEQYF.

The gene calls are TRBV19 and TRBJ1-1, with TRBD1 identical over 8 bases. The germline gives CDR1 LNHDA, CDR2 SQIVND (reference sequence). This CDR3 has 15 amino acids. Losses at the gene ends were 4 bases for V and 1 base for J; bases not matched to a gene: 5. CDR3 sequence reads: CASSTTGGRNTEAFF. The CDR3 bases are TGTGCCAGTAGTACAACAGGGGGGCGGAACACTGAAGCTTTCTTT.

The genes are TRBV4-1 and TRBJ1-2, with D maybe TRBD1 (5 bases). Trimming took off 0 bases at V and 3 bases at J, with 14 bases between the two ends. Germline V gives CDR1 MGHRA, CDR2 YSYEKL. This CDR3 contains 16 residues. DNA for the CDR3: TGCGCCAGCAGCCAAGAGATGGGACTGACGCACTATGGCTACACCTTC. Its translation: CASSQEMGLTHYGYTF.

The V gene is TRBV5-2, the J gene TRBJ2-7; the D call TRBD2 from the table was never checked on the DNA. TRBV5-2 is listed as a pseudogene. The CDR3 is 17 amino acids. CDR3 nucleotide sequence: TGTGCCAGCAGCGGATCGACAACTAGCGATAGCTCCTACGAGCAGTACTTC. This encodes CASSGSTTSDSSYEQYF.

The V call is TRBV19, the J call TRBJ1-1; D not resolved. This CDR3 has 19 residues. Per germline, CDR1 LNHDA and CDR2 SQIVND (reference sequence). V dropped 1 base and J dropped 3 bases, with 24 bases sitting between them. In nucleotides, the CDR3 is TGTGCCAGTAGTATAGTTTCGGTTCGGTCTCTGAGTAGGGACACTGAAGCTTTCTTT. Its protein product is CASSIVSVRSLSRDTEAFF.

The chain links TRBV25-1 to TRBJ2-2; D unclear. CDR3 length: 13 amino acids. Germline V gives CDR1 MGHDK, CDR2 SYGVNS. Deletions cut 8 bases from V and 8 bases from J, with 15 bases between. CDR3 loop: CASYGSIPGELFF. The DNA for the CDR3 is TGTGCCAGCTATGGGTCGATCCCTGGGGAGCTGTTTTTT. Complete variable domain (other parts from reference TRBV25-1 and TRBJ2-2): EADIYQTPRYLVIGTGKKITLECSQTMGHDKMYWYQQDPGMELHLIHYSYGVNSTEKGDLSSESTVSRIRTEHFPLTLESARPSHTSQYLCASYGSIPGELFFGEGSRLTVL.

Comments on this clone: The identical CDR3 is also encoded by other nucleotide sequences in the sample. The chain has TRBV6-5 and TRBJ1-1; D uncertain. V lost 2 bases and J 1 base, leaving 5 bases between the germline ends. Germline-derived CDR1 and CDR2 are MNHEY and SVGAGI. The CDR3 covers 13 residues. CDR3 loop: CASSYGRNTEAFF. The CDR3 nucleotides read TGTGCCAGCAGTTACGGGCGGAACACTGAAGCTTTCTTT.

This clone is a singleton in its sample. This chain joins TRBV19 and TRBJ1-1; a weak D match, TRBD1 (5 bases). Between the trimmed V and J ends, which lost 11 bases and 5 bases, there was a span of 18 bases. CDR3 size: 13 residues. CDR1 LNHDA and CDR2 SQIVND come from the germline V gene (reference sequence). CDR3 coding DNA: TGTGCCTCGGGGGGGATCGGGCGGACTGAAGCTTTCTTT. Its translation: CASGGIGRTEAFF. The entire variable domain, with the rest obtained from reference TRBV19 and TRBJ1-1, is as follows: DGGITQSPKYLFRKEGQNVTLSCEQNLNHDAMYWYRQDPGQGLRLIYYSQIVNDFQKGDIAEGYSVSREKKESFPLTVTSAQKNPTAFYLCASGGIGRTEAFFGQGTRLTVV.

The table lists this clone with many counts. This sample includes further DNA sequences coding for the same CDR3. The CDR3 spells CASSFGNNEQFF. As DNA, the CDR3 is TGTGCCAGCAGCTTCGGGAACAATGAGCAGTTCTTC. The rearrangement uses TRBV7-9 and TRBJ2-1, with a tentative D call TRBD2 (5 bases). Germline loops: CDR1 SEHNR, CDR2 FQNEAQ (reference sequence). V was cut by 3 bases and J by 5 bases, with 5 bases left in between. The CDR3 totals 12 residues.

The chain carries TRBV7-2 and TRBJ1-4, with D hard to call. Trimming removed 2 bases from V and 3 bases from J, with 19 bases in between. The CDR3 covers 18 residues. Per the germline V gene, CDR1 is SGHTA and CDR2 is FQGNSA. CDR3 in amino acids: CASSLSPRAAGANEKLFF. CDR3 coding DNA: TGTGCCAGCAGCTTATCACCCCGGGCTGCTGGGGCTAATGAAAAACTGTTTTTT.